By share of the sample, the clone carrying this T cell receptor (beta chain) is medium-sized. The target antigen is unknown. CDR3 size: 16 residues. V shed 4 bases, J shed 6 bases, and the junction held 11 bases outside the gene matches. Germline assignment: CDR1 KGHDR and CDR2 SFDVKD. This sample is part of a study of liver allograft versus peripheral blood T cells. About the study: The authors compared T cell receptor repertoires in transplanted livers with those in the peripheral blood of recipients. Study-level findings and limits: Inside liver allografts, T cell receptor repertoires reportedly diverged from the repertoires found in peripheral blood.

Each CDR3 protein is one row after TCRdb ran MiXCR on the reads. The table includes about 16,000 distinct CDR3 sequences, around 21% detected once. This chain joins TRBV24-1 and TRBJ2-1; 7 bases line up with TRBD1. The receptor comes from a human patient who had a liver transplant. Part of the T cell pool may stem from the graft donor. The CDR3 bases are TGTGCCACCAGTGACCCGGGACAGAGGTTTATCAATGAGCAGTTCTTC. Translated: CATSDPGQRFINEQFF.